This entry lists 22 T cell receptor beta chains sequenced from one sample in a study of blood T cell repertoires in COVID-19. Here immunoSEQ multiplex PCR was the method, and the copy in TCRdb shows in-frame clones only, minus some. The repertoire holds 90,000 to 150,000 clones, with more than 60% as singletons. Sequencing was done on a sample of peripheral blood. The receptors were gathered from a man between 70 and 80 years old with acute or convalescent COVID-19.

This chain links TRBV7-8 with TRBJ1-4; D may be TRBD1 (6 bases). CDR3 length equals 15 residues. The germline CDR1 and CDR2 sequences are SGHVS and FQNEAQ. Trimming cost V 5 bases and J 7 bases, with 17 bases left between them. The CDR3 DNA sequence: TGTGCCAGCAGCGGCTCTTGGGGGCGGATTGAAAAACTGTTTTTT. This gives the protein CASSGSWGRIEKLFF.

The chain is built from TRBV7-2 and TRBJ1-6, with 8 positions matching TRBD1. The CDR3 loop spans 16 amino acids. The V gene's germline CDR1 is SGHTA and CDR2 FQGNSA. The V and J ends lost 5 bases and 7 bases, in that order; junction bases with no gene match: 10. The CDR3 here is CASSLNRQGNNSPLHF. The CDR3 DNA reads TGTGCCAGCAGCCTCAATCGACAGGGGAACAATTCACCCCTCCACTTT.

The rearrangement uses TRBV5-5 and TRBJ2-3; 8 bases are a match to TRBD1. The CDR3 extends over 18 amino acids. Trimming removed 0 bases from V and 0 bases from J; junction bases left unmatched: 9. CDR1 is SGHKS, CDR2 YYEKEE, per germline (reference sequence). This CDR3 is CASSLGTGGRGSTDTQYF. Here the CDR3 DNA reads TGTGCCAGCAGCTTGGGAACAGGGGGAAGAGGGAGCACAGATACGCAGTATTTT.

This sequence joins TRBV25-1 and TRBJ2-3; 7 positions agree with TRBD1. The length of the CDR3 is 15 residues. The trim removed 2 bases at V and 6 bases at J, leaving 8 bases unmatched. CDR1 and CDR2 from the germline V gene are MGHDK and SYGVNS. The CDR3 sequence is CASSEHGQESDTQYF. The CDR3, as DNA: TGTGCCAGCAGTGAACACGGACAGGAGTCTGATACGCAGTATTTT.

The chain couples TRBV7-9 to TRBJ2-5, with TRBD2 matching 7 bases. This CDR3 region has 16 residues. V lost 0 bases to trimming and J lost 5 bases; unmatched junction nucleotides: 9. Germline V gives CDR1 SEHNR, CDR2 FQNEAQ (reference sequence). CDR3 residues: CASSLAGRVGVETQYF. The CDR3 nucleotides are TGTGCCAGCAGCTTAGCGGGGAGGGTCGGCGTCGAGACCCAGTACTTC.

V and J are TRBV19 and TRBJ2-1, with TRBD2 matching 9 bases. Germline assignment: CDR1 LNHDA and CDR2 SQIVND (reference sequence). J was trimmed by 9 bases and V by 6 bases; bases with no gene match: 15. The CDR3 totals 16 residues. The DNA for the CDR3 is TGTGCCAGTAGCCCTGGGGTGGGACTAGCAGGGGCTGAGCAGTTCTTC. Translation: CASSPGVGLAGAEQFF. The full variable domain, completed using reference TRBV19 and TRBJ2-1, is DGGITQSPKYLFRKEGQNVTLSCEQNLNHDAMYWYRQDPGQGLRLIYYSQIVNDFQKGDIAEGYSVSREKKESFPLTVTSAQKNPTAFYLCASSPGVGLAGAEQFFGPGTRLTVL.

The rearrangement joins TRBV2 to TRBJ2-2, with 7 bases aligning to TRBD1. Germline loops: CDR1 SNHLY, CDR2 FYNNEI. Trimming removed 8 bases from V and 1 base from J; junction bases left unmatched: 4. The CDR3 is 14 residues long. The DNA for the CDR3 is TGTGCCAGCCTACGGGACAGGAACACCGGGGAGCTGTTTTTT. As protein: CASLRDRNTGELFF.

The chain uses TRBV29-1 and TRBJ2-7, with 8 nucleotides matching TRBD1. In germline, CDR1 is SQVTM, CDR2 ANQGSEA. The CDR3 spans 13 residues. V was clipped by 4 bases and J by 4 bases; unmatched bases: 6. CDR3 nucleotides: TGCAGCGTTGCGACAGGGGACTTTTACGAGCAGTACTTC. This codes for CSVATGDFYEQYF.

Only a few counts were recorded for this clone. The chain employs TRBV9 and TRBJ1-3; no clear D. Germline CDR1 SGDLS, CDR2 YYNGEE. CDR3 size: 15 residues. V was trimmed by 0 bases and J by 4 bases, leaving 11 bases between them. In DNA form, the CDR3 reads TGTGCCAGCAGCGTAGAAACGGGAACGGGAAACACCATATATTTT. Translated, it gives CASSVETGTGNTIYF.

The V call is TRBV4-3, the J call TRBJ1-2; D unclear. This CDR3 comprises 15 residues. Germline V lookup: CDR1 LGHNA, CDR2 YSLEER. Deletions cut 0 bases from V and 2 bases from J, with 10 bases between. The CDR3 coding sequence is TGCGCCAGCAGCCAAGATCGAGCGAACAACTATGGCTACACCTTC. This translates into CASSQDRANNYGYTF.

Only a few counts were recorded for this clone. This rearrangement joins TRBV7-3 to TRBJ2-1, with 8 positions matching TRBD2. V trimming: 6 bases; J trimming: 6 bases; junction bases outside the gene matches: 13. CDR3 length: 16 residues. CDR1 is SGHTA and CDR2 is FQGTGA in the germline V gene. CDR3 loop: CASSTQTGLGGNEQFF. In DNA form, the CDR3 reads TGTGCCAGCAGTACACAAACGGGACTAGGAGGCAATGAGCAGTTCTTC.

This sequence joins TRBV9 and TRBJ2-7; tentative D call: TRBD2 (6 bases). Germline loops: CDR1 SGDLS, CDR2 YYNGEE. The CDR3 covers 15 residues. The V gene lost 1 base and the J gene lost 0 bases, with 11 bases spanning the gap. The CDR3 reads CASSVSPSASYEQYF. The CDR3 DNA reads as TGTGCCAGCAGCGTAAGTCCTAGCGCCTCCTACGAGCAGTACTTC.

The rearrangement links TRBV3-1 (or the pseudogene TRBV3-2) to TRBJ2-3, with 8 bases lining up with TRBD1. Germline loops: CDR1 LGHDT, CDR2 YNNKEL (reference sequence). The CDR3 spans 17 residues. The V and J ends lost 0 bases and 2 bases, in that order; junction bases with no gene match: 7. The CDR3 spells CASSQEDRAQYTDTQYF. The CDR3 nucleotides read TGTGCCAGCAGCCAAGAGGACAGGGCTCAATACACAGATACGCAGTATTTT.

V usage is TRBV27 and J usage is TRBJ2-7; 7 positions match TRBD1. The CDR3 is 15 amino acids. Germline CDR1 is MNHEY and CDR2 is SMNVEV (reference sequence). V gave up 1 base and J gave up 7 bases; unmatched junction bases: 10. The CDR3 DNA is TGTGCCAGCAGTTTATTGACCGGGACAGCAGGGGAGCAGTACTTC. Translating gives CASSLLTGTAGEQYF.

This clone was seen only once. V gene TRBV12-3 or TRBV12-4 combines with J gene TRBJ2-7; tentatively, D is TRBD2 (6 bases). The CDR3 has 13 residues. V was trimmed by 6 bases and J by 1 base, leaving 10 bases between them. The CDR3: CASRPGTSYEQYF. CDR3 nucleotide sequence: TGTGCCAGCAGACCGGGGACTTCCTACGAGCAGTACTTC.

The V call is TRBV29-1, the J call TRBJ1-1; no firm D call. This CDR3 spans 12 amino acids. The germline gives CDR1 SQVTM, CDR2 ANQGSEA. With 5 bases removed from V and 4 bases from J, the gap between germline ends came to 11 bases. CDR3 bases: TGCAGCGTTCTCCCTCGCGGCACTGAAGCTTTCTTT. The encoded protein is CSVLPRGTEAFF.

The chain joins TRBV5-1 to TRBJ1-1; 9 bases fit TRBD1. After removal of 5 bases from V and 4 bases from J, the junction contained 3 bases not matched to a gene. The CDR3 is 13 amino acids. Germline CDR1 SGHRS, CDR2 YFSETQ. The CDR3 DNA is TGCGCCAGCAGTACAGGGGGCGCCACTGAAGCTTTCTTT. It codes for CASSTGGATEAFF.

V and J are TRBV28 and TRBJ2-5; 7 positions match TRBD2. Losses at the gene ends were 6 bases for V and 5 bases for J; bases not matched to a gene: 9. The CDR3 length is 14 residues. The germline V gene encodes CDR1 MDHEN and CDR2 SYDVKM. CDR3 sequence reads: CASSLPLGGETQYF. CDR3 nucleotides: TGTGCCAGCAGCCTACCGTTGGGGGGGGAGACCCAGTACTTC.

The chain carries TRBV3-1 (or the pseudogene TRBV3-2) and TRBJ2-3, with 10 nucleotides matching TRBD2. CDR1 is LGHDT and CDR2 is YNNKEL in the germline V gene (reference sequence). V dropped 4 bases and J dropped 2; count of bases not matched to a gene: 3. The CDR3 loop spans 15 amino acids. CDR3 residues: CASSLGTSDTDTQYF. CDR3 coding DNA: TGTGCCAGCAGCCTAGGGACTAGCGACACAGATACGCAGTATTTT.

V gene TRBV6-6 combines with J gene TRBJ1-6; 9 bases align to TRBD1. V lost 6 bases to trimming and J lost 7 bases; unmatched junction nucleotides: 4. The CDR3 consists of 14 residues. Germline lookup yields CDR1 MNHNY and CDR2 SVGAGI (reference sequence). CDR3 bases: TGTGCCAGCAGGACAACAGGGGGCAATTCACCCCTCCACTTT. Protein sequence: CASRTTGGNSPLHF.

The genes are TRBV7-6 and TRBJ2-2, with TRBD2 as a possible D gene (6 bases). Trimming cost V 4 bases and J 7 bases, with 19 bases left between them. CDR1 and CDR2 (germline): SGHVS, FNYEAQ. The CDR3 extends over 16 amino acids. CDR3 DNA sequence: TGTGCCAGCAGCTCGTCCCCGAGGCGGGATGACGGGGAGCTGTTTTTT. It translates to CASSSSPRRDDGELFF.

The CDR3: CASNSLAGGSYNEQFF. The CDR3 DNA reads as TGTGCCAGCAACTCTTTAGCGGGAGGCTCCTACAATGAGCAGTTCTTC. The chain combines TRBV11-2 with TRBJ2-1; TRBD2 agrees at 10 bases. Looked up from germline, CDR1 is SGHAT and CDR2 is FQNNGV. The CDR3 sequence is 16 residues long. V lost 7 bases, J lost 0 bases, and 6 bases stayed unmatched.